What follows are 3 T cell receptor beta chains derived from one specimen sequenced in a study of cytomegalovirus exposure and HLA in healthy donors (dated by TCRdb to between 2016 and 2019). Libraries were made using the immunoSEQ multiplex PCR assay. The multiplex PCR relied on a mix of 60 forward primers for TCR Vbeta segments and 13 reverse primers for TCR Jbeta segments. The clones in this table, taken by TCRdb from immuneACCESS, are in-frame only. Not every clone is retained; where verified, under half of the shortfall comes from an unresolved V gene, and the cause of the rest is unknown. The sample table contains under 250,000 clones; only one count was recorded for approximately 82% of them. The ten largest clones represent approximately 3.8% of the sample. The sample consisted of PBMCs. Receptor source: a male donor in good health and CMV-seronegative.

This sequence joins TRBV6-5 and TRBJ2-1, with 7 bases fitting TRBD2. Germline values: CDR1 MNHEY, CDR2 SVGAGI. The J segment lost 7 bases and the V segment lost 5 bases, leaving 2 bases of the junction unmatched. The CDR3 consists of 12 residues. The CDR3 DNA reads TGTGCCAGCAGTACTAGCGTTAATGAGCAGTTCTTC. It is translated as CASSTSVNEQFF.

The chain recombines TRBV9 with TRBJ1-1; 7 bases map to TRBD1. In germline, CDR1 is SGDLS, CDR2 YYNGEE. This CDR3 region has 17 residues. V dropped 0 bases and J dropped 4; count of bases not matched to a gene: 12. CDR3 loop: CASSVDGQAGVLTEAFF. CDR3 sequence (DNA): TGTGCCAGCAGCGTAGATGGACAGGCCGGGGTTCTCACTGAAGCTTTCTTT. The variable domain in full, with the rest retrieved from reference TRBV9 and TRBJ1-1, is DSGVTQTPKHLITATGQRVTLRCSPRSGDLSVYWYQQSLDQGLQFLIQYYNGEERAKGNILERFSAQQFPDLHSELNLSSLELGDSALYFCASSVDGQAGVLTEAFFGQGTRLTVV.

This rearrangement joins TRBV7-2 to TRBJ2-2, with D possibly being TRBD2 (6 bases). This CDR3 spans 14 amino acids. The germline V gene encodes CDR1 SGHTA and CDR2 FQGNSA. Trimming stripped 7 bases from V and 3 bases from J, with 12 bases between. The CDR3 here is CASNAGTYTGELFF. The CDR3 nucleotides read TGTGCCAGCAACGCCGGGACTTACACCGGGGAGCTGTTTTTT.